A single sample is the source of the 22 T cell receptor beta chains below, sequenced in a study of shared clonotypes between healthy human individuals. The table came from immunoSEQ multiplex PCR; TCRdb's copy has only in-frame clones and leaves some out. This table holds approximately 2,300,000 clones, around 92% found once. Sequencing was carried out using naive CD4+ T cells from PBMCs. Subset meaning: CD45RA+ positively selected. All receptors come from a man between 18 and 35 years old in good health. Some clones in this sample may be carry-over from other donors' samples.

This clone showed up just once. The gene calls are TRBV19 and TRBJ1-1, with D possibly matching TRBD1 (5 bases). CDR1 and CDR2 from the germline V gene are LNHDA and SQIVND (reference sequence). V gave up 5 bases and J gave up 6 bases, with 13 bases separating them. This CDR3 contains 13 residues. The CDR3 bases are TGTGCCAGTAGTGCGACCTTGGGGGCTGAAGCTTTCTTT. It encodes CASSATLGAEAFF.

The chain recombines TRBV9 with TRBJ2-1; 14 bases fit TRBD2. V shed 0 bases and J 4 bases; nucleotides not matched to a gene: 6. Germline-derived CDR1 and CDR2 are SGDLS and YYNGEE. The CDR3 spans 18 residues. The CDR3 bases are TGTGCCAGCAGCGTAGCGGGACTAGCGGGAGATCGGTACAATGAGCAGTTCTTC. It codes for CASSVAGLAGDRYNEQFF.

The rearrangement links TRBV2 to TRBJ2-2; 7 bases are shared with TRBD2. J gave up 3 bases and V 4 bases, and 5 bases lay outside the gene matches. The CDR3 sequence is 15 residues long. The germline V gene has CDR1 SNHLY and CDR2 FYNNEI. The CDR3 nucleotides read TGTGCCAGCAGTGTTCGCGGGAGTGACACCGGGGAGCTGTTTTTT. Translated, it gives CASSVRGSDTGELFF.

On this clone: The sample carries other DNA sequences with the same CDR3. This rearrangement joins TRBV28 to TRBJ2-1; tentative D call: TRBD1 (6 bases). The CDR3 spans 13 residues. Germline CDR1 MDHEN, CDR2 SYDVKM. The V end was cut by 6 bases, the J end by 2 bases, with 8 bases between. For the CDR3, the DNA is TGTGCCAGCAGGGACAGAGCCTACAATGAGCAGTTCTTC. It yields the protein CASRDRAYNEQFF.

The genes are TRBV2 and TRBJ2-7; perhaps TRBD1 as D (6 bases). The CDR3 loop spans 13 amino acids. Per germline, CDR1 SNHLY and CDR2 FYNNEI. With 7 bases removed from V and 1 base from J, the gap between germline ends came to 11 bases. In nucleotides, the CDR3 is TGTGCCAGCAACCAAGGACAGTCCTACGAGCAGTACTTC. Translating it yields CASNQGQSYEQYF.

The J gene is TRBJ1-2, the V gene TRBV6-1, with 9 bases identical to TRBD1. The CDR3 has 17 residues. V trimming: 0 bases; J trimming: 1 base; junction bases outside the gene matches: 6. The V gene's germline CDR1 is MNHNS and CDR2 SASEGT. The CDR3 loop reads CASSEALPGQGNYGYTF. In DNA form, the CDR3 reads TGTGCCAGCAGTGAAGCCTTACCGGGACAGGGTAACTATGGCTACACCTTC.

The chain recombines TRBV6-6 with TRBJ2-1; a weak D match, TRBD1 (5 bases). This CDR3 spans 15 amino acids. Germline CDR1 reads MNHNY; CDR2 reads SVGAGI (reference sequence). Trimming stripped 2 bases from V and 5 bases from J, with 13 bases between. Here the CDR3 reads CASSYRVAGNNEQFF. The DNA for the CDR3 is TGTGCCAGCAGTTACCGGGTAGCAGGGAACAATGAGCAGTTCTTC.

The chain links TRBV19 to TRBJ1-1; no definite D call. Germline V gives CDR1 LNHDA, CDR2 SQIVND (reference sequence). V was shortened by 3 bases and J by 5 bases, with 10 bases between the two germline ends. The CDR3 contains 13 residues. Here the CDR3 reads CASSILSGTEAFF. The CDR3 DNA is TGTGCCAGTAGTATCCTTTCGGGGACTGAAGCTTTCTTT.

The genes are TRBV7-8 and TRBJ1-3; D gene uncertain. The germline CDR1 and CDR2 sequences are SGHVS and FQNEAQ. V was clipped by 11 bases and J by 0 bases, with 23 bases between them. This CDR3 has 17 amino acids. DNA of the CDR3: TGTGCCTGCTCACCCAGTGGAGCCCCGAGCTCTGGAAACACCATATATTTT. Encoded protein: CACSPSGAPSSGNTIYF.

The chain employs TRBV19 and TRBJ1-2; no definite D call. Germline CDR1 and CDR2: LNHDA and SQIVND (reference sequence). The CDR3 sequence is 13 residues long. V was pared by 4 bases and J by 0 bases, with 6 bases between. DNA for the CDR3: TGTGCCAGTAGTAGGGGAGCTAACTATGGCTACACCTTC. Encoded protein: CASSRGANYGYTF.

This sequence joins TRBV9 and TRBJ2-1, with 10 nucleotides matching TRBD2. After removal of 0 bases from V and 4 bases from J, the junction contained 10 bases not matched to a gene. The V gene's germline CDR1 is SGDLS and CDR2 YYNGEE. The length of the CDR3 is 18 residues. CDR3 sequence: CASSVAGRASGRYNEQFF. The CDR3, as DNA: TGTGCCAGCAGCGTAGCCGGACGGGCTAGCGGGAGATACAATGAGCAGTTCTTC. The variable domain in full, completed from reference TRBV9 and TRBJ2-1, reads DSGVTQTPKHLITATGQRVTLRCSPRSGDLSVYWYQQSLDQGLQFLIQYYNGEERAKGNILERFSAQQFPDLHSELNLSSLELGDSALYFCASSVAGRASGRYNEQFFGPGTRLTVL.

CDR3: CASSRPLIGWEGDEQYF. The DNA of the CDR3 is TGTGCCAGCAGCCGGCCCCTAATAGGATGGGAGGGAGACGAGCAGTACTTC. V gene TRBV4-2 combines with J gene TRBJ2-7; 7 bases are shared with TRBD2. This CDR3 has 17 residues. Germline trimming cut 4 bases from V and 5 bases from J; bases unmatched to any gene: 17. Germline V gives CDR1 LGHNA, CDR2 YNFKEQ.

The V gene is TRBV5-1, the J gene TRBJ2-2; 7 bases line up with TRBD1. Germline CDR1 reads SGHRS; CDR2 reads YFSETQ. Trimming removed 5 bases from V and 2 bases from J; junction bases left unmatched: 6. The CDR3 spans 15 residues. The CDR3 loop reads CASSADRLNTGELFF. Written as DNA, the CDR3 is TGCGCCAGCAGTGCGGACAGGCTCAACACCGGGGAGCTGTTTTTT.

This clone was observed once. This chain uses TRBV7-6 with TRBJ2-3, with TRBD2 identical over 10 bases. CDR1 and CDR2 (germline): SGHVS, FNYEAQ. After removal of 5 bases from V and 0 bases from J, the junction contained 5 bases not matched to a gene. The CDR3 has 16 amino acids. DNA of the CDR3: TGTGCCAGCAGCCGTCTAGCGGGAGAAAGCACAGATACGCAGTATTTT. It codes for CASSRLAGESTDTQYF.

On this clone: Other nucleotide sequences from this sample produce the same CDR3. This chain connects TRBV6-5 to TRBJ2-3; TRBD2 is a possible D gene (6 bases). This CDR3 region has 14 residues. Trimming pared 4 bases from V and 1 base from J, leaving 9 bases between. Germline assignment: CDR1 MNHEY and CDR2 SVGAGI. The CDR3 here is CASSFQRGTDTQYF. The DNA for the CDR3 is TGTGCCAGCAGTTTTCAGCGGGGCACAGATACGCAGTATTTT.

This rearrangement joins TRBV5-4 to TRBJ2-7; 8 bases line up with TRBD2. This CDR3 contains 16 residues. Per germline, CDR1 SGHNT and CDR2 YYREEE (reference sequence). The ends lost 0 bases at V and 1 base at J; junction bases unmatched: 6. This chain's CDR3 is CASSLARGAGSYEQYF. In nucleotides, the CDR3 is TGTGCCAGCAGCTTGGCGCGGGGGGCAGGATCCTACGAGCAGTACTTC.

Points on this clone: Other DNA sequences in the sample encode the same CDR3. The rearrangement uses TRBV20-1 and TRBJ2-7; D call uncertain. Trimming stripped 3 bases from V and 4 bases from J, with 7 bases between. The germline CDR1 and CDR2 sequences are DFQATT and SNEGSKA (reference sequence). The CDR3 has 11 residues. Here the CDR3 DNA reads TGCAGTGCTAGTCTAGGTTACGAGCAGTACTTC. Translated: CSASLGYEQYF.

The chain has TRBV4-2 and TRBJ2-7, with 8 bases lining up with TRBD2. Per the germline V gene, CDR1 is LGHNA and CDR2 is YNFKEQ. V dropped 2 bases and J dropped 7; count of bases not matched to a gene: 13. The length of the CDR3 is 16 residues. Here the CDR3 reads CASSQKRSAGVMEQYF. The CDR3 DNA is TGTGCCAGCAGCCAAAAGAGGTCAGCGGGAGTTATGGAGCAGTACTTC.

The V gene is TRBV7-8, the J gene TRBJ2-7; 8 bases are shared with TRBD2. Germline V gives CDR1 SGHVS, CDR2 FQNEAQ. V lost 2 bases, J lost 3 bases, and 6 bases stayed unmatched. CDR3 size: 15 residues. CDR3: CASSLTGLGIYEQYF. CDR3 in DNA: TGTGCCAGCAGCTTAACGGGACTAGGGATCTACGAGCAGTACTTC.

The chain is built from TRBV5-1 and TRBJ2-1, with TRBD2 matching 12 bases. V shed 2 bases and J 7 bases; nucleotides not matched to a gene: 7. Germline V gene sequence: CDR1 SGHRS, CDR2 YFSETQ. The CDR3 is 16 residues long. In DNA, the CDR3 is TGCGCCAGCAGCTTAATGACTAGCGGGAGTATGAATGAGCAGTTCTTC. As protein: CASSLMTSGSMNEQFF.

The chain uses TRBV7-4 and TRBJ2-1; maybe TRBD2 (6 bases). Germline V gene data show CDR1 as SGHVT and CDR2 as SQSDAQ. The CDR3 has 18 residues. V lost 1 base to trimming and J lost 7 bases, with 23 bases between them. CDR3 residues: CASSLVQEDRGRGNEQFF. The CDR3 DNA reads as TGTGCCAGCAGCTTAGTACAGGAGGATCGGGGACGGGGGAATGAGCAGTTCTTC.

The chain combines TRBV7-9 with TRBJ2-7, with D perhaps matching TRBD1 or TRBD2 (5 bases each). The CDR3 totals 16 residues. V lost 5 bases, J lost 1 base, and 18 bases lay in between. CDR1 is SEHNR, CDR2 FQNEAQ, per germline (reference sequence). The DNA for the CDR3 is TGTGCCAGCAGCCCCGATTGGGGACGGGAATCCTACGAGCAGTACTTC. Translated, it gives CASSPDWGRESYEQYF.